This TCR beta chain originates from a study of T cells expressing NK-cell markers. TCRdb re-called the 5' RACE reads; one entry per CDR3 protein, DNA not given. Its table lists 500,000 to 600,000 distinct CDR3 sequences. From germline, CDR1 is SGHRS and CDR2 YFSETQ. The length of the CDR3 is 15 residues. The TCR sequence derives from a man aged 18-30 years in good health. Source material: blood T cells: a sorted CD56 or NKG2C T cell subset, CD4+ or CD8+ T cells, or bulk PBMC T cells (not recorded which). This sequence joins TRBV5-1 and TRBJ2-3; absent DNA, TCRdb's TRBD2 call cannot be checked. CDR3 region: CASSSTSGRATMQYF.